This T cell receptor (beta chain) was profiled in a study of shared clonotypes between healthy human individuals. The wider study: The cohort comprised a couple of women and a few men. Their ages spanned 18 to 49 years. Findings of the study overall: Clonotype sharing across donors was expected to vary with sequencing depth.

As to this clone: Its target is unknown. Other DNA sequences in this specimen translate into the identical CDR3.

Per germline, CDR1 LNHDA and CDR2 SQIVND (reference sequence). Trimming removed 3 bases at V and 7 bases at J, with 6 bases between. This CDR3 has 12 residues. Using immunoSEQ multiplex PCR, the repertoire was profiled, and TCRdb retains in-frame clones only, with some absent. The data hold approximately 500,000 clones, with over 70% observed a single time. The sequence was obtained from a woman in her forties in good health. Some clones in this sample may be carry-over from other donors' samples. The rearrangement links TRBV19 to TRBJ2-2; D is unclear. The sample taken for sequencing was PBMCs. The CDR3 sequence: CASSIGVGELFF. The CDR3 DNA is TGTGCCAGTAGTATTGGGGTCGGGGAGCTGTTTTTT.